The T cell receptor (beta chain) described here comes from a study of cytomegalovirus exposure and HLA in healthy donors. A note on this clone: What it recognizes is unknown.

Use of 60 Vbeta and 13 Jbeta primers characterized the PCR. Clones were sequenced by immunoSEQ multiplex PCR, and TCRdb holds only the in-frame ones, with some missing. The table has 110,000 to 150,000 clones, 65% to 75% seen once. Germline CDR1 SGHTA, CDR2 FQGNSA. V lost 5 bases and J lost 5; bases outside the gene matches: 8. The CDR3 contains 14 residues. General study points: It was shown in a later analysis that HLA-associated TCR beta chains were more clonally expanded than other, equally common chains. The study recorded about 160 TCR beta chains that were cytomegalovirus-associated. Based on reports, TCR beta sequences accurately predicted HLA-A and HLA-B alleles for most subjects.

This clonotype originated in a man aged 55 to 70 in good health and CMV-seronegative. The gene calls are TRBV7-2 and TRBJ1-1; 7 bases are a match to TRBD1. What was sequenced was PBMCs. In DNA, the CDR3 is TGTGCCAGCAGCACAAGGACAGGATGGACTGAAGCTTTCTTT. This sequence encodes CASSTRTGWTEAFF.